This T cell receptor beta chain was sequenced in a study of blood T cells in healthy people across ages. The CDR3 covers 15 residues. Germline V gene lookup returns CDR1 MGHRA and CDR2 YSYEKL. V shed 2 bases, J shed 4 bases, and the junction held 4 bases outside the gene matches. Primers used in a second PCR of roughly 7 to 12 cycles were a sample-barcoded 5' primer and a J-beta primer mix. Each CDR3 protein is one row after TCRdb ran MiXCR on the 5' RACE reads. In the table there are over 1,500,000 distinct CDR3 sequences, less than 50% of which are singletons. The chain has TRBV4-1 and TRBJ1-4; 7 bases map to TRBD1. The sequence was obtained from a woman in her thirties or forties in good health. The material sequenced was blood. The CDR3 region has the DNA TGCGCCAGCAGCCAAAGACAGGGTTTTAATGAAAAACTGTTTTTT. Its protein product is CASSQRQGFNEKLFF.